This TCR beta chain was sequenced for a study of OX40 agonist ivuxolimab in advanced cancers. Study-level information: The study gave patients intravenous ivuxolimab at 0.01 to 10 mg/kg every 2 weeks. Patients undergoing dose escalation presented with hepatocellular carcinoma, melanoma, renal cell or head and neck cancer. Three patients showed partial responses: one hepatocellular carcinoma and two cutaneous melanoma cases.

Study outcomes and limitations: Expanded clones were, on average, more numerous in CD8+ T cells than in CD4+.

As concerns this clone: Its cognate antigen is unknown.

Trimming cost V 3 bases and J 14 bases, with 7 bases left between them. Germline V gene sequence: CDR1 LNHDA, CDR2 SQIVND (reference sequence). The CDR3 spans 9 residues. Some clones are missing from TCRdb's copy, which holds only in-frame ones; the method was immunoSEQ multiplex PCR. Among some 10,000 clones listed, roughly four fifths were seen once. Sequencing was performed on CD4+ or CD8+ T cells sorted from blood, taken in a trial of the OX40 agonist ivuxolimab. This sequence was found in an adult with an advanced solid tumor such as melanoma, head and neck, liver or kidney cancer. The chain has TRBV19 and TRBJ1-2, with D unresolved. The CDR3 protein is CASSIPWTF. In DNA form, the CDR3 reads TGTGCCAGTAGTATCCCCTGGACCTTC.